Following are 15 T cell receptor beta chains from one sample sequenced in a study of blood T cell repertoires in COVID-19 (TCRdb year 2020). Receptor amplification or capture employed the immunoSEQ multiplex PCR assay. TCRdb holds this immuneACCESS table with in-frame rearrangements only. Some clones are missing; in checked studies, unresolved V genes explain under half, and the rest has no known cause. This sample holds roughly 55,000 clones; under 85% were observed only once. Of the sample, about 2% is held by the ten largest clones. The specimen sequenced was peripheral blood. Receptors were obtained from a woman in her sixties with acute or convalescent COVID-19.

J is TRBJ1-1 and V is TRBV11-2; tentatively, D is TRBD1 (5 bases). CDR1 and CDR2 (germline): SGHAT, FQNNGV. This CDR3 spans 14 amino acids. Trimming removed 3 bases at V and 4 bases at J, with 12 bases between. CDR3 residues: CASSFRVWGTEAFF. For the CDR3, the DNA is TGTGCCAGCAGCTTCAGGGTTTGGGGCACTGAAGCTTTCTTT.

This clone was counted a single time. A read error may produce the germline difference seen at one junction end. The CDR3 bases are TGTGCTAGCAGCTTAGGTCGGAACACTGAAGCTTTCTTT. Translation: CASSLGRNTEAFF. The rearrangement links TRBV7-7 to TRBJ1-1; no firm D call. The germline gives CDR1 SSHAT, CDR2 FNYEAQ (reference sequence). The CDR3 covers 13 residues.

The chain recombines TRBV6-5 with TRBJ1-3; 7 nucleotides match TRBD1. Germline CDR1 is MNHEY and CDR2 is SVGAGI. With V trimmed by 6 bases and J by 0 bases, 5 bases remained unmatched. The CDR3 is made up of 15 amino acids. CDR3 amino acids: CASSAGGRSGNTIYF. The CDR3 nucleotides read TGTGCCAGCAGCGCAGGGGGTCGCTCTGGAAACACCATATATTTT.

The rearrangement uses TRBV5-6 and TRBJ1-4, with a possible D match to TRBD1 (5 bases). Looked up from germline, CDR1 is SGHDT and CDR2 is YYEEEE. The CDR3 is 15 residues long. V lost 3 bases and J 3 bases, leaving 12 bases between the germline ends. For the CDR3, the DNA is TGTGCCAGCAGCTCCCTCGGGGGACCTAATGAAAAACTGTTTTTT. Amino acids: CASSSLGGPNEKLFF.

This chain links TRBV2 with TRBJ1-2, with 9 nucleotides matching TRBD1. CDR1 and CDR2 from the germline V gene are SNHLY and FYNNEI. CDR3 length equals 14 residues. V lost 2 bases, J lost 6 bases, and 4 bases stayed unmatched. The CDR3 DNA reads as TGTGCCAGCAGTGAACTGGACAGGGGAGATGGCTACACCTTC. Its protein is CASSELDRGDGYTF.

The J gene is TRBJ1-1, the V gene TRBV3-1 (or the pseudogene TRBV3-2), with 7 positions matching TRBD1. In germline, CDR1 is LGHDT, CDR2 YNNKEL (reference sequence). V gave up 4 bases and J gave up 5 bases; unmatched junction bases: 19. The CDR3 consists of 18 residues. The CDR3 DNA reads as TGTGCCAGCAGCCGCACTCACGGAGAGGACAGGAGGGGGACTGAAGCTTTCTTT. It is translated as CASSRTHGEDRRGTEAFF.

This chain uses TRBV28 with TRBJ1-2; possible D gene TRBD1, 6 bases. The germline V and J ends were trimmed by 8 bases and 4 bases, with 14 bases remaining between them. The CDR3 sequence is 13 residues long. Germline V gives CDR1 MDHEN, CDR2 SYDVKM. The CDR3 coding sequence is TGTGCCAGCGGGGGGGGCCGGACCTATGGCTACACCTTC. This codes for CASGGGRTYGYTF.

The rearrangement links TRBV19 to TRBJ2-5; 15 bases agree with TRBD2. This CDR3 is built from 17 residues. V shed 4 bases and J 6 bases; nucleotides not matched to a gene: 9. Germline V lookup: CDR1 LNHDA, CDR2 SQIVND (reference sequence). The CDR3 sequence: CASSKRTGTSGGQTQYF. CDR3 DNA: TGTGCCAGTAGTAAACGAACCGGGACTAGCGGGGGGCAGACCCAGTACTTC.

The gene calls are TRBV2 and TRBJ1-1, with D tentatively TRBD1 (6 bases). CDR1 is SNHLY, CDR2 FYNNEI, per germline. Deletions cut 7 bases from V and 1 base from J, with 16 bases between. The CDR3 is 15 residues long. CDR3 amino acids: CASTHTGRKNTEAFF. CDR3 DNA sequence: TGTGCCAGCACCCACACAGGGCGGAAGAACACTGAAGCTTTCTTT.

This rearrangement joins TRBV6-5 to TRBJ1-1, with a weak D call TRBD1 (5 bases). The CDR3 covers 14 residues. V gave up 2 bases and J gave up 4 bases, with 11 bases separating them. The germline CDR1 and CDR2 sequences are MNHEY and SVGAGI. The CDR3 sequence: CASSYRGLGTEAFF. CDR3 nucleotides: TGTGCCAGCAGTTACAGGGGATTGGGCACTGAAGCTTTCTTT.

This clone was picked up one time. The chain links TRBV6-1 to TRBJ2-1, with TRBD2 matching 7 bases. The CDR3 contains 16 residues. The J segment lost 5 bases and the V segment lost 4 bases, leaving 11 bases of the junction unmatched. Germline CDR1 and CDR2: MNHNS and SASEGT. Here the CDR3 reads CASSVSPGLPNNEQFF. CDR3 DNA: TGTGCCAGCAGTGTCAGCCCGGGACTACCCAACAATGAGCAGTTCTTC.

This clone has only one observation. V gene TRBV2 combines with J gene TRBJ1-2; D may be TRBD1 (5 bases). The CDR3 loop spans 13 amino acids. The V gene lost 2 bases and the J gene lost 5 bases, with 9 bases spanning the gap. Germline CDR1 reads SNHLY; CDR2 reads FYNNEI. CDR3 in amino acids: CASSETGRYGYTF. The DNA of the CDR3 is TGTGCCAGCAGTGAAACAGGCCGTTATGGCTACACCTTC. Drawing the rest from reference TRBV2 and TRBJ1-2, the complete variable domain is EPEVTQTPSHQVTQMGQEVILRCVPISNHLYFYWYRQILGQKVEFLVSFYNNEISEKSEIFDDQFSVERPDGSNFTLKIRSTKLEDSAMYFCASSETGRYGYTFGSGTRLTVV.

The chain has TRBV5-6 and TRBJ1-1; 8 nucleotides line up with TRBD1. Trimming cost V 8 bases and J 5 bases; bases outside gene matches: 14. There are 15 residues in the CDR3. CDR1 is SGHDT and CDR2 is YYEEEE in the germline V gene. CDR3 DNA sequence: TGTGCCAGTACCCACCAATACAGGGGGAAAACTGAAGCTTTCTTT. It encodes CASTHQYRGKTEAFF.

In regard to this clone: A read error may account for a junction end that differs from germline. The rearrangement links TRBV9 to TRBJ2-3; TRBD2 aligns across 11 bases. CDR1 is SGDLS, CDR2 YYNGEE, per germline. This CDR3 region has 16 residues. The CDR3 DNA follows: TGTGCCAGCAGTGTATCCGGGACTAGCGGCACAAATACGCAGTATTTT. As protein: CASSVSGTSGTNTQYF.

This rearrangement joins TRBV7-8 to TRBJ1-1; 12 positions agree with TRBD1. Per germline, CDR1 SGHVS and CDR2 FQNEAQ. CDR3 length: 15 amino acids. V shed 5 bases and J 4 bases; nucleotides not matched to a gene: 5. CDR3 amino acids: CASSAQGQGATEAFF. The CDR3 coding sequence is TGTGCCAGCAGCGCCCAGGGACAGGGGGCCACTGAAGCTTTCTTT.